These 12 T cell receptor beta chains originate from one sample sequenced in a study of blood T cells in healthy people across ages. A second PCR, run for roughly 7 to 12 cycles, used a sample-barcoded 5' primer plus a J-beta primer mix. TCRdb reanalysed the 5' RACE reads using MiXCR and keeps one entry per CDR3 protein. The sample consists of some 320,000 distinct CDR3 sequences, 27% of them appearing once. What was sequenced was blood. These receptors were taken from a woman aged 70-85 years in good health.

The chain employs TRBV24-1 and TRBJ2-2; D may be TRBD1 (6 bases). Germline lookup yields CDR1 KGHDR and CDR2 SFDVKD. The V and J ends lost 9 bases and 4 bases respectively, with 11 bases between them. This CDR3 has 13 amino acids. The CDR3 region is CATEDRPTGELFF. The CDR3 nucleotides are TGTGCCACCGAGGACAGACCCACCGGGGAGCTGTTTTTT.

This chain links TRBV9 with TRBJ2-2; 7 nucleotides match TRBD2. V lost 0 bases, J lost 1 base, and 12 bases stayed unmatched. The CDR3 length is 19 residues. Germline CDR1 reads SGDLS; CDR2 reads YYNGEE. The CDR3 region is CASSVALAPGGRNTGELFF. The CDR3 nucleotides are TGTGCCAGCAGCGTAGCCTTAGCCCCGGGAGGCCGGAACACCGGGGAGCTGTTTTTT.

The chain employs TRBV6-1 and TRBJ2-1; D uncertain. Looked up from germline, CDR1 is MNHNS and CDR2 is SASEGT. With 3 bases removed from V and 0 bases from J, the gap between germline ends came to 3 bases. This CDR3 spans 13 amino acids. The CDR3 region is CASSDRSYNEQFF. The CDR3 DNA follows: TGTGCCAGCAGTGATCGCTCCTACAATGAGCAGTTCTTC.

This clonotype appeared once. The gene calls are TRBV5-1 and TRBJ2-5; D is unresolved. The V and J ends lost 0 bases and 2 bases respectively, with 8 bases between them. The germline V gene has CDR1 SGHRS and CDR2 YFSETQ. The CDR3 extends over 14 amino acids. CDR3 residues: CASSLVGMQETQYF. The CDR3 nucleotides read TGCGCCAGCAGCTTGGTGGGAATGCAAGAGACCCAGTACTTC.

The rearrangement joins TRBV2 to TRBJ2-5; a weak D match, TRBD1 (5 bases). Matching the DNA end better, TRBJ2-7 makes the J call doubtful. This CDR3 is 11 amino acids long. The germline V gene has CDR1 SNHLY and CDR2 FYNNEI. CDR3 residues: CASRQVYEQYF. CDR3 bases: TGTGCCAGCAGACAGGTCTACGAGCAGTACTTC.

The V gene is TRBV4-1, the J gene TRBJ1-2, with TRBD1 matching over 10 bases. Germline trimming cut 2 bases from V and 7 bases from J; bases unmatched to any gene: 10. Germline-derived CDR1 and CDR2 are MGHRA and YSYEKL. The CDR3 extends over 16 amino acids. The CDR3 loop is CASSQPGQGRRGGYTF. The CDR3, as DNA: TGCGCCAGCAGCCAACCGGGACAGGGGAGGAGAGGTGGCTACACCTTC.

The rearrangement uses TRBV5-1 and TRBJ1-2; maybe TRBD1 (6 bases). The CDR3 spans 14 residues. The germline CDR1 and CDR2 sequences are SGHRS and YFSETQ. Deletions cut 4 bases from V and 7 bases from J, with 17 bases between. This CDR3 is CASSPDSAIGGYTF. The CDR3 DNA reads as TGCGCCAGCAGCCCGGACAGTGCAATCGGTGGCTACACCTTC.

The table lists this clonotype with a few counts. The V and J genes are TRBV28 and TRBJ2-4, with unresolved D. This CDR3 contains 11 residues. CDR1 and CDR2 from the germline V gene are MDHEN and SYDVKM. V gave up 2 bases and J gave up 5 bases, with 1 base separating them. The CDR3 spells CASSLQNIQYF. CDR3 DNA: TGTGCCAGCAGTTTACAAAACATTCAGTACTTC.

This chain joins TRBV12-3 or TRBV12-4 and TRBJ1-2; TRBD1 matches at 8 bases. Losses at the gene ends were 5 bases for V and 6 bases for J; bases not matched to a gene: 8. The CDR3 sequence is 14 residues long. CDR3 region: CASSHSGQGDGYTF. The CDR3 region has the DNA TGTGCCAGCAGTCACAGCGGACAGGGTGATGGCTACACCTTC.

This clonotype was counted only a few times. A junction boundary mismatches the germline segment, possibly from a read error. This sequence joins TRBV7-2 and TRBJ2-7; TRBD1 aligns across 9 bases. The germline V gene has CDR1 SGHTA and CDR2 FQGNSA. The CDR3 totals 17 residues. The CDR3 DNA sequence: TGTGCCGGCAGCTCCGGGACAGGGTATGAAAAATCCTACGAGCAGTACTTC. It yields the protein CAGSSGTGYEKSYEQYF. The full variable domain, with the rest looked up from reference TRBV7-2 and TRBJ2-7, is GAGVSQSPSNKVTEKGKDVELRCDPISGHTALYWYRQSLGQGLEFLIYFQGNSAPDKSGLPSDRFSAERTGGSVSTLTIQRTQQEDSAVYLCAGSSGTGYEKSYEQYFGPGTRLTVT.

This chain connects TRBV4-1 to TRBJ1-3; tentative D call: TRBD1 (6 bases). V shed 4 bases and J shed 8 bases, with 18 bases lying between them. Germline CDR1 and CDR2: MGHRA and YSYEKL. The CDR3 extends over 15 amino acids. For the CDR3, the DNA is TGCGCCAGCAGCCTCCGCCGGGACAACGGGGACACCATATATTTT. Protein product: CASSLRRDNGDTIYF.

This clonotype was detected a few times. One end of the junction is discordant with germline, which a read error may explain. This chain connects TRBV6-6 to TRBJ2-7; D gene uncertain. This CDR3 region has 16 residues. Germline-derived CDR1 and CDR2 are MNHNY and SVGAGI (reference sequence). This chain's CDR3 is CASSFRRTESSYEQCF. The CDR3 DNA reads TGTGCCAGCAGTTTTCGTAGGACGGAGAGCTCCTACGAGCAGTGCTTC.